This entry concerns a single T cell receptor (beta chain). Antigen specificity is unknown. Other DNA sequences within the sample encode an identical CDR3. Clones were read by immunoSEQ multiplex PCR, and TCRdb kept only the in-frame ones, dropping some. Here the sample spans hundreds of thousands of clones, 98% being singletons. From germline, CDR1 is SEHNR and CDR2 FQNEAQ (reference sequence). V was clipped by 6 bases and J by 0 bases; unmatched bases: 8. The CDR3 contains 15 residues. The source of the sample is a study of shared clonotypes between healthy human individuals. Study-level findings and limits: Non-shared clonotypes displayed generation probabilities falling below those of clonotypes present in all four donors.

Terminally differentiated effector memory CD45RA+ cells were excluded from the naive CD8 cells, which were CD45RO-negative and positively selected for CCR7. The donors, healthy adults who were HIV-negative, had experienced no recent acute infections or vaccinations. The sample taken for sequencing was naive CD8+ T cells sorted from blood. This clonotype was obtained from a man aged 30 to 39 in good health. This rearrangement joins TRBV7-9 to TRBJ2-7, with 7 bases aligning to TRBD1. The CDR3 is CASSPRQGSSYEQYF. The CDR3 DNA reads TGTGCCAGCAGTCCCCGACAGGGTAGCTCCTACGAGCAGTACTTC.